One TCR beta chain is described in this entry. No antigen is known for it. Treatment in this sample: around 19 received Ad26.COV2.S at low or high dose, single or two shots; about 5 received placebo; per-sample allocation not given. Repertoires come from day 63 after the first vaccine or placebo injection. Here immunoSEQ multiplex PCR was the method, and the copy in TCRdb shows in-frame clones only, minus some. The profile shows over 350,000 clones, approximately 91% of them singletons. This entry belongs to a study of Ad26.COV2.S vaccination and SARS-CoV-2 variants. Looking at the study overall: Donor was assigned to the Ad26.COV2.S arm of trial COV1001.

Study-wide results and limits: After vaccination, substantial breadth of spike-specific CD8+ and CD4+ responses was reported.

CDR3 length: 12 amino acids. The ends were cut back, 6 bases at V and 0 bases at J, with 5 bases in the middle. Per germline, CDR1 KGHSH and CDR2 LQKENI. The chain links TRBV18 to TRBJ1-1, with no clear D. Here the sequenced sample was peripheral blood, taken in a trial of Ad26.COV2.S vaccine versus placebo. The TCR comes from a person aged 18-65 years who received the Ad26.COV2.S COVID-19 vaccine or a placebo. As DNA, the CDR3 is TGTGCCAGCTCCCCGCTGAACACTGAAGCTTTCTTT. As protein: CASSPLNTEAFF.